The following is a TCR beta chain sequence with its context. Original handling: It was from reference gene primer amplification that nucleated cell counts were estimated. The repertoire was sequenced with immunoSEQ multiplex PCR; TCRdb's copy has only in-frame clones and lacks some. V and J calls and clone size come straight from that table; D and trimming were deduced from the DNA. The repertoire holds 180,000 or so clones, around nine tenths seen once, with 6.7% in the top ten. The source of the sample is a study of blood T cell repertoires in COVID-19. Overall study: Sites in the United States, Italy and Spain provided acute and convalescent COVID-19 samples. PBMCs, B-cell-depleted T cells, or T cells were the source of the cDNA or gDNA that made up the material.

Trimming left V 1 base short and J 2 bases short, with 6 bases between. Germline CDR1 and CDR2: SGHNT and YYREEE (reference sequence). The CDR3 spans 13 residues. The chain carries TRBV5-4 and TRBJ1-1; D unclear. Sample: peripheral blood. This sequence was found in a man in his forties or fifties with acute or convalescent COVID-19. CDR3 sequence (DNA): TGTGCCAGCAGCTTGAAGCGAAACACTGAAGCTTTCTTT. This gives the protein CASSLKRNTEAFF.